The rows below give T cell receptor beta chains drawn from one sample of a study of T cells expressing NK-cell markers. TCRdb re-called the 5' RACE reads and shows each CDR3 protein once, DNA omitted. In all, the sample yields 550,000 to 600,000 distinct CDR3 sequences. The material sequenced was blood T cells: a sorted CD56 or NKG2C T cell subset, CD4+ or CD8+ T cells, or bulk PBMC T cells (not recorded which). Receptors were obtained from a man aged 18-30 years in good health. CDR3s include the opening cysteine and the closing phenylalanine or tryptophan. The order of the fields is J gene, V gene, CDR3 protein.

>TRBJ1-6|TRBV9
CASSGGFDSPLHF
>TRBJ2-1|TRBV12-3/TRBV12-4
CASSWERTSGYNEQFF
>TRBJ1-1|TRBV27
CASSQTVLAFF
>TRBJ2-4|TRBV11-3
CASSLGLAGDIQYF
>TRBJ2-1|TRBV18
CASSPPDRVGEQFF
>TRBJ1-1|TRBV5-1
CASSLRTGLFSTEAFF
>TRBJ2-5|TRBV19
CASTPRASGYQETQYF
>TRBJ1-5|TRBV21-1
CASSQGQGDGNQPQHF
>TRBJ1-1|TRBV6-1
CASSGSQWVITEAFF
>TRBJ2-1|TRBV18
CASSLADTSGHNEQFF
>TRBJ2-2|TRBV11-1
CASSTSTRDPVNTGELFF
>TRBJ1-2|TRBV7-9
CASSPERAFKSYGYTF
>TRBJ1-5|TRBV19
CASHQGYSNQPQHF
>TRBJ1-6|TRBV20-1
CSAMRGSSYNSPLHF
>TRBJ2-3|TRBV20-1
CSGGPQGDTQYF
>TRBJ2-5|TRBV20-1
CSATLTGNQETQYF
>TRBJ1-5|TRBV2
CASSIDMGQGGNQPQHF
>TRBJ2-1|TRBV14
CASSQDPISGLGYGEQFF
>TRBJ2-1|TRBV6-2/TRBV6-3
CASSYSRGWGQGYNEQFF
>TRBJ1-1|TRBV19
CASSPGTGSKAFF
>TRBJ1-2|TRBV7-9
CASSLVSGDGYTF
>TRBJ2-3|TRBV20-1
CSARAPGLGADTQYF
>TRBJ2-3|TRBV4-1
CASSQDRGTGGRTDTQYF
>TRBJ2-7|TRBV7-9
CASTSTGLASGQYF
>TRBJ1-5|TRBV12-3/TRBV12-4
CASSPTGGNQPQHF
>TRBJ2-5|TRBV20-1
CSEAQGVQETQYF
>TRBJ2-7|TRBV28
CASSFPPQGASSYEQYF
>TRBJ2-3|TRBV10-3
CAIRDDSGFTDTQYF
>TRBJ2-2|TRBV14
CASSLITSGSTGELFF
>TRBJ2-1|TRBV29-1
CSVDRVGTSGREGNEQFF
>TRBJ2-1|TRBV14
CASSQVGNNEQFF
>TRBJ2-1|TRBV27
CASSKGVRNEQFF
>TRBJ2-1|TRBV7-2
CASSAGLAGGLYNEQFF
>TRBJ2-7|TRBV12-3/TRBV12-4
CASSLYAGQGFYEQYF
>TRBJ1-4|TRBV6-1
CASGSGNNEKLFF
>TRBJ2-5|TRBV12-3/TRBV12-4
CASSPIGGMGKTQYF
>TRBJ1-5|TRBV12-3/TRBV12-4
CASSPHNRGSNQPQHF
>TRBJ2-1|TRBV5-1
CASSLEVGYNEQFF
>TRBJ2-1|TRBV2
CASSEEPLPYNEQFF
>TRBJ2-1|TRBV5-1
CASSLRRLANFNEQFF
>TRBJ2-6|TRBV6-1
CASSVKFPGANVLTF
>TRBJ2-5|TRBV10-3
CASGTAQETQYF